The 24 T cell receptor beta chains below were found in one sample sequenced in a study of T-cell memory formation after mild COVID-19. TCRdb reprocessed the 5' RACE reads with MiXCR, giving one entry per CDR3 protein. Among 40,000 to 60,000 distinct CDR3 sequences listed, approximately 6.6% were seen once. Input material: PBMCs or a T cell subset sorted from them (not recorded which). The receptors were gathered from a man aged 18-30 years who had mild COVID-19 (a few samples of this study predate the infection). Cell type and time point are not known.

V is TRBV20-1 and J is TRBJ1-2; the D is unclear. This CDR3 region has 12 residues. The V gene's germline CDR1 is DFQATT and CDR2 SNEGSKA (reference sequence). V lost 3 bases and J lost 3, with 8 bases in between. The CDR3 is CSASNRHYGYTF. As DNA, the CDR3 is TGCAGTGCTAGTAACCGTCACTATGGCTACACCTTC.

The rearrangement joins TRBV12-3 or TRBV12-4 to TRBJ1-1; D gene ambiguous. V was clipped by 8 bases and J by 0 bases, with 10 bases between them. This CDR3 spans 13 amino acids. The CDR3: CASQGRLNTEAFF. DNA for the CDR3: TGTGCCAGCCAAGGACGCCTGAACACTGAAGCTTTCTTT.

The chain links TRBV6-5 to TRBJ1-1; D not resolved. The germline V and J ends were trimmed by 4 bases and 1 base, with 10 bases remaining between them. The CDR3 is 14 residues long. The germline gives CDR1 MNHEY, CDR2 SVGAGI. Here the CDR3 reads CASSWTNQNTEAFF. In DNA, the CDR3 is TGTGCCAGCAGTTGGACGAACCAGAACACTGAAGCTTTCTTT.

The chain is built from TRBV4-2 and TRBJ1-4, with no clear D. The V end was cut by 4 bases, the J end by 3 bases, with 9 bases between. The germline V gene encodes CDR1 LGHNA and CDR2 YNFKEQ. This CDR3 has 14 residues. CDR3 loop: CASSPQDSNEKLFF. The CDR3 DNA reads TGTGCCAGCAGCCCTCAGGACTCTAATGAAAAACTGTTTTTT.

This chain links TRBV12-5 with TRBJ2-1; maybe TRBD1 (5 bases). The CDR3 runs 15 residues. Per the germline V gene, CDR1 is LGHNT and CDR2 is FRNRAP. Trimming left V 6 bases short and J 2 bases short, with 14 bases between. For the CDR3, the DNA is TGTGCTAGTGGGACGGATCTAGGGGCCTACAATGAGCAGTTCTTC. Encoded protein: CASGTDLGAYNEQFF.

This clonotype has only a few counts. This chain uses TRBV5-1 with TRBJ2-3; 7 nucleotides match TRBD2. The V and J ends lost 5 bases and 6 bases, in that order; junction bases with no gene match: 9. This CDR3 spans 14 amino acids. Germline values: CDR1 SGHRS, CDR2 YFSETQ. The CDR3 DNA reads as TGCGCCAGCAGTATCCCTAGCGGTACGGATACGCAGTATTTT. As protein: CASSIPSGTDTQYF.

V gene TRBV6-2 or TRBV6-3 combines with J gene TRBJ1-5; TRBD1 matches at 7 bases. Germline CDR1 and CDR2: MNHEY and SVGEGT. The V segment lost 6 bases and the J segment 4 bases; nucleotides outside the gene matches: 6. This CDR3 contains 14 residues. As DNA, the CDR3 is TGTGCCAGCAGCCTGAAGGGACAGAATCAGCCCCAGCATTTT. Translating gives CASSLKGQNQPQHF.

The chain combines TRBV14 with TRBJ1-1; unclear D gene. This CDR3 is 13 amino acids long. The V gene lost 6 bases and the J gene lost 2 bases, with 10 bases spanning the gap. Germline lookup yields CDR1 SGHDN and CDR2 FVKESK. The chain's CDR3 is CASSPDLNTEAFF. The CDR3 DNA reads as TGTGCCAGCAGTCCGGACCTAAACACTGAAGCTTTCTTT.

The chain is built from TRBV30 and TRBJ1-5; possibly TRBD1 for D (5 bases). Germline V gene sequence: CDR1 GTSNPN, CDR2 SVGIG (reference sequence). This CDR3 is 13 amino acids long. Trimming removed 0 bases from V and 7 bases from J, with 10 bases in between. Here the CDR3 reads CAWSVAREQPQHF. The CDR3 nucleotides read TGTGCCTGGAGTGTTGCCAGGGAACAGCCCCAGCATTTT.

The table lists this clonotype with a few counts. The CDR3 coding sequence is TGCAGTGCAACCCGGGACAGGGGGCTGAGTGGCTACACCTTC. Amino acid sequence: CSATRDRGLSGYTF. The chain links TRBV20-1 to TRBJ1-2; 12 bases match TRBD1. The CDR3 is 14 residues long. The V gene's germline CDR1 is DFQATT and CDR2 SNEGSKA (reference sequence). With 6 bases clipped from V and 7 bases from J, the junction kept 9 bases outside the gene matches.

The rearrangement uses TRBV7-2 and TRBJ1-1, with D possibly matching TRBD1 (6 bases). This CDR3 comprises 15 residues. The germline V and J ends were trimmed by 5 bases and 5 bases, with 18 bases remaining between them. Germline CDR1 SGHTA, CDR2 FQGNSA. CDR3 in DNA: TGTGCCAGCAGCCCAGGGGCGCTTACGGGAACTGAAGCTTTCTTT. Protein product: CASSPGALTGTEAFF.

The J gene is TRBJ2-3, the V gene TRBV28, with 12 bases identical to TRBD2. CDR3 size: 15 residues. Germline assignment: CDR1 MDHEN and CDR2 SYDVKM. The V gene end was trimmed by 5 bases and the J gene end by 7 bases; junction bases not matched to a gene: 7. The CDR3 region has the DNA TGTGCCAGCAGTACTCCGACTAGCGGGGGATATACGCAGTATTTT. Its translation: CASSTPTSGGYTQYF.

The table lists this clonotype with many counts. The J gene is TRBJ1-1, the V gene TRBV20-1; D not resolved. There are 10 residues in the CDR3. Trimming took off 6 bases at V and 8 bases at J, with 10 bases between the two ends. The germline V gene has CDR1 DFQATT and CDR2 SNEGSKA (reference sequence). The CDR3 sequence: CSARDPEAFF. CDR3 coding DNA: TGCAGTGCAAGGGATCCCGAAGCTTTCTTT.

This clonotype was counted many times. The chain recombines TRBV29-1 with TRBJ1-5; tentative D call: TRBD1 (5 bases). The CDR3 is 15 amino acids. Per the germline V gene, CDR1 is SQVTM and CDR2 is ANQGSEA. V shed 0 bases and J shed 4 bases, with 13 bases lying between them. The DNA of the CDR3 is TGCAGCGTTGAAGACGGGAGGGGAGGGAATCAGCCCCAGCATTTT. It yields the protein CSVEDGRGGNQPQHF. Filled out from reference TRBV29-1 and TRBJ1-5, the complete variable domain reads SAVISQKPSRDICQRGTSLTIQCQVDSQVTMMFWYRQQPGQSLTLIATANQGSEATYESGFVIDKFPISRPNLTFSTLTVSNMSPEDSSIYLCSVEDGRGGNQPQHFGDGTRLSIL.

This CDR3 reads CASSLRAVGGDTGELFF. The CDR3 region has the DNA TGCGCCAGCAGCTTGAGGGCGGTAGGGGGCGACACCGGGGAGCTGTTTTTT. The rearrangement links TRBV5-1 to TRBJ2-2; 7 bases line up with TRBD1. V gave up 1 base and J gave up 3 bases; unmatched junction bases: 9. This CDR3 contains 17 residues. Germline assignment: CDR1 SGHRS and CDR2 YFSETQ.

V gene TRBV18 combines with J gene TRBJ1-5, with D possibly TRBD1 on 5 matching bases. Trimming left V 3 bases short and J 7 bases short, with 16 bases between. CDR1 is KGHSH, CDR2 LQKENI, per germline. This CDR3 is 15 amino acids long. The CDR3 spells CASSPSGGAEQPQHF. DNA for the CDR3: TGTGCCAGCTCACCGTCGGGAGGGGCTGAACAGCCCCAGCATTTT.

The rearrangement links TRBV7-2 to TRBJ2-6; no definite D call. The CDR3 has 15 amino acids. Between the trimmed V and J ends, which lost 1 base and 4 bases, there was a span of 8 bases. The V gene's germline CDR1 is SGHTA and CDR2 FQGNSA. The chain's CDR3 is CASSLVAGGANVLTF. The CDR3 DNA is TGTGCCAGCAGCTTAGTGGCCGGGGGGGCCAACGTCCTGACTTTC. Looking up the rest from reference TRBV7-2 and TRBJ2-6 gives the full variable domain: GAGVSQSPSNKVTEKGKDVELRCDPISGHTALYWYRQSLGQGLEFLIYFQGNSAPDKSGLPSDRFSAERTGGSVSTLTIQRTQQEDSAVYLCASSLVAGGANVLTFGAGSRLTVL.

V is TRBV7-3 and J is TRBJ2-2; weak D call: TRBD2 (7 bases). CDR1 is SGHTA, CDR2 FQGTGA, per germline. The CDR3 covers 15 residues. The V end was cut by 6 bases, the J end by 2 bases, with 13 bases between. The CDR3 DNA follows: TGTGCCAGCAGTCCATGGGGGGGCAACACCGGGGAGCTGTTTTTT. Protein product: CASSPWGGNTGELFF. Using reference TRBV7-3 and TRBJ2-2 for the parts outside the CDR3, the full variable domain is GAGVSQTPSNKVTEKGKYVELRCDPISGHTALYWYRQSLGQGPEFLIYFQGTGAADDSGLPNDRFFAVRPEGSVSTLKIQRTERGDSAVYLCASSPWGGNTGELFFGEGSRLTVL.

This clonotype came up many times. The CDR3 DNA is TGTGCCATCAGAGGGACGGATAATGAAAAACTGTTTTTT. Translating gives CAIRGTDNEKLFF. The chain combines TRBV10-3 with TRBJ1-4; D is possibly TRBD1 (5 bases). The CDR3 contains 13 residues. CDR1 is ENHRY, CDR2 SYGVKD, per germline. V was cut by 6 bases and J by 4 bases, with 9 bases left in between.

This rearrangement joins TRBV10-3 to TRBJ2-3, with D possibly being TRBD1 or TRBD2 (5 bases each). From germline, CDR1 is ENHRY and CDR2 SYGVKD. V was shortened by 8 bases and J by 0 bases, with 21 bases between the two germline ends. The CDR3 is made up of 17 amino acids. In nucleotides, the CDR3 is TGTGCCATCGGGGGACGACTGACCAGCGGCAGCACAGATACGCAGTATTTT. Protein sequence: CAIGGRLTSGSTDTQYF.

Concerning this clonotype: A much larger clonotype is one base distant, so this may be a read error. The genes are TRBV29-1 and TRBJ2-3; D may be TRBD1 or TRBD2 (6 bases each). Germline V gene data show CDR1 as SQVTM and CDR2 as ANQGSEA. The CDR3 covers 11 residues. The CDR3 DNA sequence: TGCAGCGTAAGGGGGGCAGATACGAAGTATTTT. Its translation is CSVRGADTKYF.

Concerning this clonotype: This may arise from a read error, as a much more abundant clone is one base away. DNA for the CDR3: TGTGCCAGCAGCTTGGCAGGGTCGCGGAGCTCACCCCTCCACTTT. Protein sequence: CASSLAGSRSSPLHF. The chain links TRBV7-9 to TRBJ1-6; D possibly corresponds to TRBD1 (5 bases). From germline, CDR1 is SEHNR and CDR2 FQNEAQ (reference sequence). V was cut by 3 bases and J by 10 bases, with 16 bases left in between. The CDR3 consists of 15 residues.

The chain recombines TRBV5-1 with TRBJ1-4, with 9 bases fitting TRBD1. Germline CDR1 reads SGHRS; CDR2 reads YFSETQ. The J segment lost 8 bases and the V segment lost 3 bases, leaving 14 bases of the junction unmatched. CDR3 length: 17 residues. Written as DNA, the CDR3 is TGCGCCAGCAGCTCGGGGACAGGGACCGGCAGGGCCGAAAAACTGTTTTTT. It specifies CASSSGTGTGRAEKLFF.

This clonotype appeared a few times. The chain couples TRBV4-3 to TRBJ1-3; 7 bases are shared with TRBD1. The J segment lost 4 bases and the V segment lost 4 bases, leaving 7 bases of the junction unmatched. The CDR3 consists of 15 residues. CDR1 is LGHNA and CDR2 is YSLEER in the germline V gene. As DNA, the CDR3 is TGCGCCAGCAGCCTGACCGGGACAGCCGGAAACACCATATATTTT. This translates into CASSLTGTAGNTIYF.